The 22 T cell receptor beta chains given below trace back to one sample, sequenced in a study of OX40 agonist ivuxolimab in advanced cancers. The assay was immunoSEQ multiplex PCR, and TCRdb's table has in-frame clones only and misses some. The sample yields approximately 84,000 clones, about 85% seen once. The sequenced sample was CD4+ or CD8+ T cells sorted from blood, obtained in a trial of the OX40 agonist ivuxolimab. These receptors all stem from an adult with an advanced solid tumor such as melanoma, head and neck, liver or kidney cancer.

The rearrangement links TRBV6-5 to TRBJ1-1; 10 nucleotides match TRBD1. The CDR3 contains 13 residues. Germline loops: CDR1 MNHEY, CDR2 SVGAGI. V dropped 7 bases and J dropped 6; count of bases not matched to a gene: 5. In nucleotides, the CDR3 is TGTGCCAGCATTCCCGGGACAGGGGCTGAAGCTTTCTTT. This gives the protein CASIPGTGAEAFF.

This clone appeared once. The chain has TRBV19 and TRBJ2-1, with D perhaps TRBD2 (5 bases). The CDR3 loop spans 15 amino acids. Per the germline V gene, CDR1 is LNHDA and CDR2 is SQIVND (reference sequence). Trimming left V 8 bases short and J 0 bases short, with 14 bases between. The CDR3 loop reads CASFTGLSSYNEQFF. CDR3 bases: TGTGCCAGTTTTACTGGACTTAGCTCCTACAATGAGCAGTTCTTC.

V and J are TRBV5-4 and TRBJ1-2; no definite D call. The V and J ends lost 4 bases and 4 bases respectively, with 14 bases between them. Germline loops: CDR1 SGHNT, CDR2 YYREEE (reference sequence). The CDR3 is made up of 14 amino acids. This CDR3 is CASSLEGFSYGYTF. Written as DNA, the CDR3 is TGTGCCAGCAGCCTGGAGGGTTTTAGCTATGGCTACACCTTC.

The V call is TRBV19, the J call TRBJ2-3, with D unclear. The V and J ends lost 6 bases and 1 base respectively, with 14 bases between them. This CDR3 has 15 amino acids. CDR1 is LNHDA, CDR2 SQIVND, per germline (reference sequence). DNA of the CDR3: TGTGCCAGTAGCGGGTTAAGGCGCGGCACAGATACGCAGTATTTT. Translating it yields CASSGLRRGTDTQYF. The whole variable domain, filled in from reference TRBV19 and TRBJ2-3, reads DGGITQSPKYLFRKEGQNVTLSCEQNLNHDAMYWYRQDPGQGLRLIYYSQIVNDFQKGDIAEGYSVSREKKESFPLTVTSAQKNPTAFYLCASSGLRRGTDTQYFGPGTRLTVL.

This clone occurred a few times. This rearrangement joins TRBV5-4 to TRBJ1-1; tentative D call: TRBD1 (5 bases). Per the germline V gene, CDR1 is SGHNT and CDR2 is YYREEE (reference sequence). V was cut by 4 bases and J by 6 bases, with 7 bases left in between. This CDR3 contains 11 residues. The CDR3 DNA reads TGTGCCAGCAGCGCGGGGCCTGAAGCTTTCTTT. This codes for CASSAGPEAFF.

This clone was counted a single time. The chain recombines TRBV15 with TRBJ2-5; 8 bases are shared with TRBD1. CDR1 is LNHNV and CDR2 is YYDKDF in the germline V gene (reference sequence). Losses at the gene ends were 4 bases for V and 5 bases for J; bases not matched to a gene: 6. CDR3 size: 14 residues. Here the CDR3 reads CATSKQGGYETQYF. As DNA, the CDR3 is TGTGCCACCAGCAAACAGGGGGGTTACGAGACCCAGTACTTC. Using reference TRBV15 and TRBJ2-5 for the parts outside the CDR3, the full variable domain is DAMVIQNPRYQVTQFGKPVTLSCSQTLNHNVMYWYQQKSSQAPKLLFHYYDKDFNNEADTPDNFQSRRPNTSFCFLDIRSPGLGDTAMYLCATSKQGGYETQYFGPGTRLLVL.

The chain has TRBV7-3 and TRBJ2-5; D is unresolved. V lost 1 base, J lost 8 bases, and 8 bases lay in between. The germline V gene has CDR1 SGHTA and CDR2 FQGTGA. The CDR3 runs 12 residues. CDR3 amino acids: CASSLIGDTQYF. DNA for the CDR3: TGTGCCAGCAGCTTAATTGGCGATACCCAGTACTTC.

Comments on this clone: The sample has other DNA sequences that encode this CDR3 too. CDR3 DNA: TGTGCCAGTAGTATCCTCAGCGGGATGGGCGGTGAGCAGTTCTTC. Encoded protein: CASSILSGMGGEQFF. This chain connects TRBV19 to TRBJ2-1; TRBD2 aligns across 7 bases. The trim removed 3 bases at V and 9 bases at J, leaving 11 bases unmatched. Germline-derived CDR1 and CDR2 are LNHDA and SQIVND (reference sequence). This CDR3 has 15 residues.

The chain employs TRBV29-1 and TRBJ2-7, with 8 bases aligning to TRBD1. The V gene end was trimmed by 0 bases and the J gene end by 6 bases; junction bases not matched to a gene: 7. From germline, CDR1 is SQVTM and CDR2 ANQGSEA. This CDR3 has 14 amino acids. CDR3 nucleotide sequence: TGCAGCGTTGAAGAGGGCGGACAGGGTAGCGAGCAGTACTTC. Its protein is CSVEEGGQGSEQYF.

This chain uses TRBV10-2 with TRBJ2-5; D call uncertain. The CDR3 length is 11 residues. Between the trimmed V and J ends, which lost 3 bases and 4 bases, there was a span of 3 bases. CDR1 WSHSY and CDR2 SAAADI come from the germline V gene. The CDR3 region has the DNA TGCGCCAGCAGTGATGCAGAGACCCAGTACTTC. Translating gives CASSDAETQYF.

The chain uses TRBV28 and TRBJ2-5, with TRBD1 matching over 7 bases. The germline CDR1 and CDR2 sequences are MDHEN and SYDVKM. The CDR3 totals 13 residues. Trimming took 3 bases from V and 5 from J; bases not matched to a gene: 3. The CDR3: CASSFRGTETQYF. Here the CDR3 DNA reads TGTGCCAGCAGTTTCAGGGGGACGGAGACCCAGTACTTC.

About this clone: The junction and the germline gene differ at one end; a read error may be behind it. V is TRBV7-9 and J is TRBJ1-2, with a weak D call TRBD1 (6 bases). The CDR3 is 10 amino acids. Germline V gene data show CDR1 as SEHNR and CDR2 as FQNEAQ (reference sequence). The CDR3 bases are TGTGCCAGCAGCCCCCGGGACACCGGCTTC. Translated: CASSPRDTGF.

This rearrangement joins TRBV7-2 to TRBJ1-4; a possible D gene is TRBD1 (6 bases). Germline lookup yields CDR1 SGHTA and CDR2 FQGNSA. The germline V and J ends were trimmed by 5 bases and 4 bases, with 17 bases remaining between them. This CDR3 has 16 residues. CDR3 residues: CASSLRQAGSNEKLFF. The DNA of the CDR3 is TGTGCCAGCAGCCTACGACAGGCTGGTAGTAATGAAAAACTGTTTTTT. The variable domain in full, with the rest retrieved from reference TRBV7-2 and TRBJ1-4, is GAGVSQSPSNKVTEKGKDVELRCDPISGHTALYWYRQSLGQGLEFLIYFQGNSAPDKSGLPSDRFSAERTGGSVSTLTIQRTQQEDSAVYLCASSLRQAGSNEKLFFGSGTQLSVL.

This chain uses TRBV6-5 with TRBJ1-5, with D maybe TRBD1 (5 bases). The CDR3 runs 13 residues. Germline V CDR1 and CDR2: MNHEY, SVGAGI. Trimming took 5 bases from V and 7 from J, leaving 12 bases between them. The CDR3 loop is CASSQGVRQPQHF. CDR3 bases: TGTGCCAGCAGTCAAGGGGTTCGGCAGCCCCAGCATTTT.

This clone was seen just once. J is TRBJ2-4 and V is TRBV5-1, with D perhaps given as TRBD1 or TRBD2 (6 bases each). The CDR3 length is 16 residues. In germline, CDR1 is SGHRS, CDR2 YFSETQ. Deletions cut 5 bases from V and 8 bases from J, with 23 bases between. CDR3: CASRLTSAGGSDIQYF. As DNA, the CDR3 is TGCGCCAGCAGGTTGACCTCTGCCGGGGGCAGCGACATTCAGTACTTC.

The V gene is TRBV5-1, the J gene TRBJ2-2; D ambiguous. The CDR3 covers 15 residues. Trimming shortened V by 1 base and J by 7 bases, and 14 bases separated the two germline ends. Germline V gives CDR1 SGHRS, CDR2 YFSETQ. The CDR3 sequence is CASSLNIGNGGELFF. The CDR3 nucleotides are TGCGCCAGCAGCTTGAACATTGGGAACGGCGGGGAGCTGTTTTTT.

The CDR3, as DNA: TGTGCCAGCAGTTACTCATGGGGTAATGAAAAACTGTTTTTT. Encoded protein: CASSYSWGNEKLFF. The chain has TRBV6-6 and TRBJ1-4; D not resolved. This CDR3 contains 14 residues. Germline V gene lookup returns CDR1 MNHNY and CDR2 SVGAGI (reference sequence). V was clipped by 0 bases and J by 4 bases, with 6 bases between them.

This clone was observed a single time. This chain connects TRBV11-3 to TRBJ2-3, with 7 bases matching TRBD1. CDR1 is SGHNT and CDR2 is YENEEA in the germline V gene. V was pared by 4 bases and J by 2 bases, with 6 bases of the junction left unmatched. This CDR3 comprises 15 residues. This CDR3 is CASSSGDRNTDTQYF. The CDR3 nucleotides read TGTGCCAGCAGCTCCGGGGACAGAAACACAGATACGCAGTATTTT.

Within the sample, this clone is medium-sized. This chain connects TRBV11-2 to TRBJ1-1, with D possibly matching TRBD1 (5 bases). The V end lost 0 bases, the J end lost 10 bases, and 9 bases lay between the germline ends. CDR3 length: 12 residues. Germline CDR1 SGHAT, CDR2 FQNNGV. Here the CDR3 reads CASSLERGAAFF. The CDR3 DNA reads as TGTGCCAGCAGCTTAGAACGTGGGGCAGCTTTCTTT.

A word on this clone: Possible read error: a much larger clone is one base away. Within the sample, other DNA sequences also encode this same CDR3. This chain uses TRBV19 with TRBJ1-1; a weak D match, TRBD1 (5 bases). The length of the CDR3 is 14 residues. The germline V gene encodes CDR1 LNHDA and CDR2 SQIVND (reference sequence). CDR3 bases: TGTGCCAGTAGTATAGATGAGGGGAACACCGAAGCTTTCTTT. This codes for CASSIDEGNTEAFF. The full variable domain, with the rest looked up from reference TRBV19 and TRBJ1-1, is DGGITQSPKYLFRKEGQNVTLSCEQNLNHDAMYWYRQDPGQGLRLIYYSQIVNDFQKGDIAEGYSVSREKKESFPLTVTSAQKNPTAFYLCASSIDEGNTEAFFGQGTRLTVV.

The chain couples TRBV5-1 to TRBJ2-7; D might be TRBD2 (5 bases). Trimming shortened V by 4 bases and J by 2 bases, and 13 bases separated the two germline ends. This CDR3 is built from 14 residues. Germline-derived CDR1 and CDR2 are SGHRS and YFSETQ. The CDR3 nucleotides are TGCGCCAGCAGCCCTCTCACTAGTACCTACGAGCAGTACTTC. This codes for CASSPLTSTYEQYF.

In nucleotides, the CDR3 is TGTGCCTGGAAGACTAGCGGGATCTACGAGCAGTACTTC. The encoded protein is CAWKTSGIYEQYF. The chain employs TRBV30 and TRBJ2-7, with 11 bases matching TRBD2. V lost 4 bases, J lost 3 bases, and 2 bases stayed unmatched. Germline values: CDR1 GTSNPN, CDR2 SVGIG (reference sequence). CDR3 size: 13 residues.